This is a list of T cell receptor beta chains from one sample in a study of T cell responses to AZD1222 COVID-19 vaccine. Using immunoSEQ multiplex PCR, the repertoire was profiled, and TCRdb retains in-frame clones only, with some absent. Here the sample spans about 130,000 clones, 90% being singletons. The sequencing used peripheral blood, collected on day 0 of AZD1222 vaccination. Receptors originate from an adult in good health. Each CDR3 is given with its conserved first and last residue. Each record gives: V gene, clone size, D gene, J gene, CDR3 length, CDR3 DNA, CDR3 protein. A D gene is named only where the DNA matches it firmly. Only part of the rows carry a size: once, few, many, or a class if the clone is expanded.

>TRBV24-1|few|-|TRBJ1-5|13
TGTGCCACCGGGGACGGGCTATCAGGGCCCCAGCATTTT
CATGDGLSGPQHF
>TRBV19|-|-|TRBJ2-2|13
TGTGCCAGTAGTATAGGCAACACCGGGGAGCTGTTTTTT
CASSIGNTGELFF
>TRBV7-2|-|TRBD1|TRBJ2-3|15
TGTGCCAGCAGCTTAGTCCCGGCAGGGGGAGATACGCAGTATTTT
CASSLVPAGGDTQYF
>TRBV2|once|TRBD2|TRBJ2-5|17
TGTGCCAGCAGTGAGAGACATACTAGCGGGGCCCAAGAGACCCAGTACTTC
CASSERHTSGAQETQYF
>TRBV28|-|TRBD1|TRBJ2-1|16
TGTGCCAGCAGAAACACAGGGGGCCCCCCCTACAATGAGCAGTTCTTC
CASRNTGGPPYNEQFF
>TRBV5-1|once|TRBD1|TRBJ2-7|14
TGCGCCAGCAGCCCCGGACAGGTCCTTGGAGGGCAGTACTTC
CASSPGQVLGGQYF
>TRBV3-1/TRBV3-2|once|-|TRBJ1-5|14
TGTGCCAGCAGCCAAGATCGGGTGAGGCAGCCCCAGCATTTT
CASSQDRVRQPQHF
>TRBV18|-|-|TRBJ1-5|13
TGTGCCAGCTCACCACGTCATGGCGAGCCCCAGCATTTT
CASSPRHGEPQHF
>TRBV28|-|-|TRBJ1-2|14
TGTGCCAGCAGTTTATTTCAGGCGAACTATGGCTACACCTTC
CASSLFQANYGYTF
>TRBV4-2|-|-|TRBJ2-3|16
TGTGCCAGCAGCCAAGAGACAGGACGGGGGCCAGATACGCAGTATTTT
CASSQETGRGPDTQYF
>TRBV4-3|-|-|TRBJ2-5|16
TGCGCCAGCAGCCAAGATCGGGGTAGCGAAGGAGAGACCCAGTACTTC
CASSQDRGSEGETQYF
>TRBV6-6|once|TRBD2|TRBJ2-3|17
TGTGCCAGCAGCCGAGACTTGAGCGGGGGGGCCCGGGATACGCAGTATTTT
CASSRDLSGGARDTQYF
>TRBV3-1/TRBV3-2|-|-|TRBJ1-2|13
TGTGCCAGCAGCGCTAGAGGGATGGATGGCTACACCTTC
CASSARGMDGYTF
>TRBV6-4|few|-|TRBJ2-2|14
TGTGCCAGCAGCCGGGGGGCTGGGACCGGGGAGCTGTTTTTT
CASSRGAGTGELFF
>TRBV6-5|-|TRBD1|TRBJ2-1|15
TGTGCCAGCAGTTACCTGGGGACAGGGGTAAGGGAGCAGTTCTTC
CASSYLGTGVREQFF
>TRBV19|many|-|TRBJ2-3|13
TGTGCCAGTAGTAGAGCCGCCGGAGATACGCAGTATTTT
CASSRAAGDTQYF
>TRBV5-4|-|-|TRBJ2-7|13
TGTGCCAGCACCCCTGTTGGGGGCTACGAGCAGTACTTC
CASTPVGGYEQYF
>TRBV30|-|-|TRBJ1-4|14
TGTGCCTGGAGTTCGACGGACTATAATGAAAAACTGTTTTTT
CAWSSTDYNEKLFF
>TRBV5-1|once|TRBD2|TRBJ2-5|15
TGCGCCAGCAGCTTGGGAAGCGGGGGGGAAGAGACCCAGTACTTC
CASSLGSGGEETQYF
>TRBV4-3|-|TRBD2|TRBJ2-3|21
TGCGCCAGCAGCCAAGATGAGGGGATGCTAGCGGGGGGAACTCGCACAGATACGCAGTATTTT
CASSQDEGMLAGGTRTDTQYF
>TRBV4-3|-|-|TRBJ2-1|16
TGCGCCAGCAGCCAAGATGGCAGGGAGCCCTACAATGAGCAGTTCTTC
CASSQDGREPYNEQFF
>TRBV14|-|-|TRBJ2-5|14
TGTGCCAGCAGCCGCACGGAGTACCAAGAGACCCAGTACTTC
CASSRTEYQETQYF